This T cell receptor (beta chain) was recovered during a study of blood T cell repertoires in COVID-19. Study at large: Acute and convalescent COVID-19 specimens originated in the United States, Italy and Spain. Nucleic acid was either cDNA or gDNA, and it came from T cells, B-cell-depleted T cells, or PBMCs.

Original analysis: The authors estimated nucleated cell counts from reference gene primer amplification. TCRdb keeps only in-frame clones here, not all; method: immunoSEQ multiplex PCR. The V and J calls and the clone size are those of that table, but D and trimming were determined from the DNA. Among some 250,000 clones listed, approximately 84% were seen once. V gave up 5 bases and J gave up 0 bases; unmatched junction bases: 7. Per germline, CDR1 LNHDA and CDR2 SQIVND (reference sequence). This CDR3 contains 16 residues. This clone was detected once. This receptor was obtained from an elderly woman with acute or convalescent COVID-19. Specimen: peripheral blood. The chain links TRBV19 to TRBJ1-5; 7 bases align to TRBD1. The CDR3: CASSATGLGSNQPQHF. The CDR3, as DNA: TGTGCCAGTAGTGCGACAGGGTTGGGTAGCAATCAGCCCCAGCATTTT.